Listed below are T cell receptor beta chains from one sample, sequenced in a study of a mutant IDH1 vaccine in newly diagnosed glioma. Assay: immunoSEQ multiplex PCR; the TCRdb copy retains only in-frame clones and omits some. The sample gives 110,000 or so clones, roughly 90% of which show up once; 0.61% is in the top ten. These TCRs' antigens remain unknown. Source: PBMCs, taken from a glioma patient whose treatment included an IDH1 peptide vaccine. The receptors stem from a woman aged 50 to 65 with glioma. Each CDR3 is given with its conserved first and last residue. D genes are given only for firm matches. Rows give clone size only sometimes, using once, few, many, or a class for an expanded clone.

v_gene,d_gene,j_gene,abundance,CDR3aa,CDR3nt
TRBV9,-,TRBJ2-7,-,CASSVGQDHRRGYYEQYF,TGTGCCAGCAGCGTAGGGCAGGACCACCGCCGGGGGTACTACGAGCAGTACTTC
TRBV28,TRBD1,TRBJ1-1,-,CASSRQGRSTTEAFF,TGTGCCAGCAGCCGACAGGGCCGTTCGACCACTGAAGCTTTCTTT
TRBV6-4,-,TRBJ1-1,-,CASSYRVDTEAFF,TGTGCCAGCAGTTACAGGGTAGACACTGAAGCTTTCTTT
TRBV28,-,TRBJ2-7,-,CASRGPREQYF,TGTGCCAGCAGGGGACCCCGGGAGCAGTACTTC
TRBV11-2,TRBD2,TRBJ2-5,-,CASSAGTSGRARETQYF,TGTGCCAGCAGCGCCGGGACTAGCGGGAGGGCCCGGGAGACCCAGTACTTC
TRBV9,-,TRBJ1-3,-,CASSVDGSGNTIYF,TGTGCCAGCAGCGTAGACGGAAGTGGAAACACCATATATTTT
TRBV27,TRBD1,TRBJ1-2,once,CASKIRRDRGPYSYGYTF,TGTGCCAGCAAGATCAGGAGGGACAGGGGGCCTTATAGCTATGGCTACACCTTC
TRBV2,-,TRBJ1-6,once,CASSQGNSPLHF,TGTGCCAGCAGTCAGGGGAATTCACCCCTCCACTTT
TRBV5-6,TRBD1,TRBJ2-3,-,CASSLGTGLRTDTQYF,TGTGCCAGCAGCTTGGGGACAGGGCTTCGCACAGATACGCAGTATTTT
TRBV27,-,TRBJ1-5,-,CASSTQGYNQPQHF,TGTGCCAGCAGTACGCAGGGTTACAATCAGCCCCAGCATTTT
TRBV15,TRBD1,TRBJ2-2,-,CATSYGQVGTGELFF,TGTGCCACCAGCTATGGACAGGTGGGCACCGGGGAGCTGTTTTTT
TRBV19,-,TRBJ1-5,few,CASSPTGGDANNQPQHF,TGTGCCAGTAGTCCCACAGGAGGGGACGCGAACAATCAGCCCCAGCATTTT
TRBV5-1,TRBD1,TRBJ1-1,few,CASSLGTGAMNTEAFF,TGCGCCAGCAGCTTGGGGACAGGGGCGATGAACACTGAAGCTTTCTTT
TRBV30,-,TRBJ2-5,-,CAWSVGLVGETQYF,TGTGCCTGGAGTGTCGGCCTGGTAGGAGAGACCCAGTACTTC
TRBV10-1,-,TRBJ2-7,-,CASSESRTDSYEQYF,TGCGCCAGCAGTGAGTCAAGGACAGATTCCTACGAGCAGTACTTC
TRBV6-5,TRBD1,TRBJ1-2,-,CASSSPGQGPYGYTF,TGTGCCAGCAGTTCACCGGGACAGGGTCCCTATGGCTACACCTTC
TRBV11-2,TRBD1,TRBJ1-1,-,CASSLTPGGNTEAFF,TGTGCCAGCAGCTTAACCCCAGGGGGCAACACTGAAGCTTTCTTT
TRBV9,-,TRBJ2-7,-,CASSVAAGNSYEQYF,TGTGCCAGCAGCGTAGCGGCAGGGAACTCTTACGAGCAGTACTTC
TRBV19,TRBD2,TRBJ2-3,-,CASRDSGRLGTDTQYF,TGTGCCAGTAGAGATAGCGGGAGGTTGGGTACAGATACGCAGTATTTT
TRBV27,-,TRBJ2-7,-,CASQVAAEGVYEQYF,TGTGCCAGCCAAGTAGCAGCGGAGGGGGTCTACGAGCAGTACTTC
TRBV28,-,TRBJ1-5,-,CASNHRVRNQPQHF,TGTGCCAGCAACCACAGGGTTCGTAATCAGCCCCAGCATTTT
TRBV5-1,TRBD2,TRBJ2-5,-,CASSLAGSGNQETQYF,TGCGCCAGCAGCTTGGCCGGTAGCGGGAACCAAGAGACCCAGTACTTC
TRBV6-1,-,TRBJ2-5,-,CASRPLPGETQYF,TGTGCCAGCAGACCCTTGCCTGGGGAGACCCAGTACTTC
TRBV6-6,TRBD2,TRBJ2-1,-,CASSLPSGVGWDEQFF,TGTGCCAGCAGCCTCCCTAGCGGGGTGGGGTGGGATGAGCAGTTCTTC
TRBV5-1,-,TRBJ2-7,-,CASSLVYRAKDEQYF,TGCGCCAGCAGCTTGGTCTACAGGGCTAAGGACGAGCAGTACTTC
TRBV19,TRBD1,TRBJ1-1,-,CASSPRTGGRTEAFF,TGTGCCAGTAGTCCTAGGACAGGGGGCCGGACTGAAGCTTTCTTT
TRBV18,TRBD2,TRBJ2-3,-,CASSSSGRASTDTQYF,TGTGCCAGCTCATCTAGCGGGAGGGCTAGCACAGATACGCAGTATTTT
TRBV27,-,TRBJ1-5,-,CASSLGGWGQPQHF,TGTGCCAGCAGTTTGGGGGGTTGGGGGCAGCCCCAGCATTTT
TRBV7-3,TRBD1,TRBJ2-1,-,CASSLMSGGRYNEQFF,TGTGCCAGCAGCTTAATGTCAGGGGGAAGATACAATGAGCAGTTCTTC
TRBV6-5,-,TRBJ1-3,-,CASKFVGATGNTIYF,TGTGCCAGCAAATTCGTCGGTGCAACTGGAAACACCATATATTTT
TRBV5-1,-,TRBJ1-6,-,CASSGGPKGSSPLHF,TGCGCCAGCAGCGGAGGACCCAAAGGCTCCTCACCCCTCCACTTT
TRBV5-1,-,TRBJ1-3,-,CASRPMVSGNTIYF,TGCGCCAGCAGGCCGATGGTTTCTGGAAACACCATATATTTT
TRBV6-1,-,TRBJ2-2,once,CASSGLNTGELFF,TGTGCCAGCAGTGGACTTAACACCGGGGAGCTGTTTTTT
TRBV28,-,TRBJ1-2,-,CASSLLGYGYTF,TGTGCCAGCAGTTTACTAGGCTATGGCTACACCTTC
TRBV28,-,TRBJ1-1,-,CASSTIGGAGTEAFF,TGTGCCAGCAGTACAATCGGAGGGGCGGGTACTGAAGCTTTCTTT
TRBV27,-,TRBJ1-4,-,CASSLSRQFNEKLFF,TGTGCCAGCAGTTTATCAAGGCAGTTTAATGAAAAACTGTTTTTT
TRBV5-1,-,TRBJ2-5,-,CASSPEAPRRETQYF,TGCGCCAGCAGCCCTGAGGCACCCCGGAGGGAGACCCAGTACTTC
TRBV18,-,TRBJ1-3,-,CASSPSGTSSGNTIYF,TGTGCCAGCTCACCAAGCGGGACGTCCTCTGGAAACACCATATATTTT
TRBV10-2,-,TRBJ2-6,-,CASSESGGANVLTF,TGCGCCAGCAGTGAGTCAGGTGGGGCCAACGTCCTGACTTTC
TRBV18,TRBD2,TRBJ2-7,-,CASSPPGLAAYEQYF,TGTGCCAGCTCACCACCGGGACTAGCAGCCTACGAGCAGTACTTC
TRBV7-3,-,TRBJ2-2,-,CASSLRQGGSGELFF,TGTGCCAGCAGCCTTCGACAGGGAGGGTCCGGGGAGCTGTTTTTT
TRBV5-5,-,TRBJ2-7,-,CASSLGTYSYEQYF,TGTGCCAGCAGCTTGGGGACATACTCCTACGAGCAGTACTTC
TRBV18,TRBD1,TRBJ2-1,once,CASSPLGQGALAVLGNEQFF,TGTGCCAGCTCACCTTTAGGACAGGGGGCTCTAGCGGTTCTGGGGAATGAGCAGTTCTTC
TRBV7-9,TRBD1,TRBJ2-7,-,CASSRTGGYYEQYF,TGTGCCAGCAGCCGGACAGGGGGCTACTACGAGCAGTACTTC
TRBV30,-,TRBJ2-5,-,CAWSVWTAQEAQYF,TGTGCCTGGAGTGTATGGACCGCGCAAGAGGCCCAGTACTTC
TRBV14,-,TRBJ1-1,-,CASTLTGGTEAFF,TGTGCCAGCACCCTGACAGGAGGGACTGAAGCTTTCTTT
TRBV11-2,TRBD1,TRBJ2-5,-,CASSQPESPGTGRETQYF,TGTGCCAGCAGCCAGCCCGAGAGCCCCGGGACAGGGCGGGAGACCCAGTACTTC
TRBV6-6,-,TRBJ2-1,-,CASSYSYGLSYNEQFF,TGTGCCAGCAGTTACTCGTACGGACTATCCTACAATGAGCAGTTCTTC
TRBV28,-,TRBJ1-1,-,CASRLGGRWTEAFF,TGTGCCAGCAGGCTAGGGGGGAGGTGGACTGAAGCTTTCTTT
TRBV28,-,TRBJ1-6,-,CASSPGASSYNSPLHF,TGTGCCAGCAGCCCCGGGGCGAGCTCCTATAATTCACCCCTCCACTTT